This T cell receptor (beta chain) was identified in a study of molecular identifiers for immune sequencing clone quantification. Study-level findings and limits: Clones carrying above 20 RNA copies accounted for over 97% of effector molecules, under 1% in naive cells.

Sorted inputs of roughly 17,000 to 1,100,000 cells, with 10%, 30% or 50% RNA, yielded naive CD8 libraries. The authors gated naive CD8 T cells as CD8+CD4-CCR7+CD45RA+ for sorting. In preparing bulk TCR libraries, previously described methods and listed TCR primers were used. MiXCR, applied by TCRdb to the PCR reads, yields one record per CDR3 protein. The sample lists more than 250,000 distinct CDR3 sequences, about 22% occurring once. This clonotype was recorded many times. Its antigen is unknown. The V end lost 6 bases, the J end lost 5 bases, and 20 bases lay between the germline ends. Germline CDR1 is MDHEN and CDR2 is SYDVKM. The CDR3 has 15 amino acids.

Sequenced sample: naive CD8+ T cells from blood, with Jurkat cell RNA spiked in. Subset of the sample: FACS-sorted CD8+CD4-CCR7+CD45RA+ naive T cells. This receptor was obtained from a human donor in good health. Some libraries in this study had Jurkat cell RNA spiked in. The V and J genes are TRBV28 and TRBJ2-7; D remains ambiguous. The CDR3: CASSSRPAVHHEQYF. The CDR3 DNA reads as TGTGCCAGCAGCTCCAGGCCTGCCGTCCACCACGAGCAGTACTTC.